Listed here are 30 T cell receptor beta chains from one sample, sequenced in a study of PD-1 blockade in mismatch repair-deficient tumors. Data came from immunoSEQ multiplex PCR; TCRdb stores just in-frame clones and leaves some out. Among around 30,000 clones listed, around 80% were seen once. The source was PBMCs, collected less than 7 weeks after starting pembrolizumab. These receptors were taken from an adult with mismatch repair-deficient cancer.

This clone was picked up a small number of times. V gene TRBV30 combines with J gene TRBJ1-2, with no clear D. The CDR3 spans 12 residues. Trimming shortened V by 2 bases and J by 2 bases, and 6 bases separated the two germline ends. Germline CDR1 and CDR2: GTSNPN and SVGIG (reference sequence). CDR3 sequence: CAWSPGNYGYTF. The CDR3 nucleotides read TGTGCCTGGAGTCCCGGGAACTATGGCTACACCTTC.

CDR3 coding DNA: TGCGCCAGCAGTGGAGGTTCCGGTTCCTCCTACGAGCAGTACTTC. As protein: CASSGGSGSSYEQYF. J is TRBJ2-7 and V is TRBV10-1; no firm D call. V lost 4 bases, J lost 0 bases, and 13 bases lay in between. The germline CDR1 and CDR2 sequences are WNHNN and SYGVQD (reference sequence). There are 15 residues in the CDR3.

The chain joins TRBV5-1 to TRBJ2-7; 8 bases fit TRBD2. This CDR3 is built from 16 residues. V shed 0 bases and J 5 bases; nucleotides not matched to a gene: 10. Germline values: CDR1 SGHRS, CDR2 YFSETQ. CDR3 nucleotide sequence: TGCGCCAGCAGCTTGGCCCTCGCAGCGGGAGCGGACGAGCAGTACTTC. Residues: CASSLALAAGADEQYF.

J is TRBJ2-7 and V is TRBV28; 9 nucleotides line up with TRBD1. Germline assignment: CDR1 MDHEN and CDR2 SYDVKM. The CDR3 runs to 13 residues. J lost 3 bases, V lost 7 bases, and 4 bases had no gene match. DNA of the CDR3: TGTGCCAGCACCGAGACAGGGGGCTACGAGCAGTACTTC. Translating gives CASTETGGYEQYF.

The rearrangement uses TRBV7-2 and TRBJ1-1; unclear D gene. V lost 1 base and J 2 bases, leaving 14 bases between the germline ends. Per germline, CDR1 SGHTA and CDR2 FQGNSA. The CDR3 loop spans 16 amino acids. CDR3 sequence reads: CASSLGVGLLNTEAFF. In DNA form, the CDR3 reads TGTGCCAGCAGCTTAGGAGTTGGGCTCCTCAACACTGAAGCTTTCTTT. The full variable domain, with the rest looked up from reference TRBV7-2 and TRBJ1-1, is GAGVSQSPSNKVTEKGKDVELRCDPISGHTALYWYRQSLGQGLEFLIYFQGNSAPDKSGLPSDRFSAERTGGSVSTLTIQRTQQEDSAVYLCASSLGVGLLNTEAFFGQGTRLTVV.

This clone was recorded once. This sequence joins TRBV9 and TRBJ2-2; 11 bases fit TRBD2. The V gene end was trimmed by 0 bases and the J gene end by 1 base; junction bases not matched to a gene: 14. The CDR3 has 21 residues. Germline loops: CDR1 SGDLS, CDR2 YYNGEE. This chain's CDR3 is CASSVVKTAGGLAGNTGELFF. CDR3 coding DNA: TGTGCCAGCAGCGTAGTAAAGACGGCGGGCGGACTAGCGGGGAACACCGGGGAGCTGTTTTTT.

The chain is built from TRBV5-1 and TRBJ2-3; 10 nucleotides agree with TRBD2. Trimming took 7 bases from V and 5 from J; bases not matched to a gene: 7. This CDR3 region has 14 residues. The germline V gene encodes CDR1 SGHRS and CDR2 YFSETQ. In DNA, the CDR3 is TGCGCCAGCGCCATCGGGACTAGCGAAGATACGCAGTATTTT. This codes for CASAIGTSEDTQYF.

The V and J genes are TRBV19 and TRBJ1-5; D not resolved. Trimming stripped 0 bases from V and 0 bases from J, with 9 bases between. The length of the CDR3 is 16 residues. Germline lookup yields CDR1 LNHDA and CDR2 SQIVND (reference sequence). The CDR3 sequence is CASSIESISSNQPQHF. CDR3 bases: TGTGCCAGTAGTATAGAGTCCATCAGTAGCAATCAGCCCCAGCATTTT.

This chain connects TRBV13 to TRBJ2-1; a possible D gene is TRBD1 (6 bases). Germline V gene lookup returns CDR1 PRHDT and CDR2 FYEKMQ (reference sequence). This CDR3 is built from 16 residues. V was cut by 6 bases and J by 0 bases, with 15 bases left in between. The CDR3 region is CASRSGQPSSYNEQFF. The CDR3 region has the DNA TGTGCCAGCAGATCTGGACAGCCGAGCTCCTACAATGAGCAGTTCTTC.

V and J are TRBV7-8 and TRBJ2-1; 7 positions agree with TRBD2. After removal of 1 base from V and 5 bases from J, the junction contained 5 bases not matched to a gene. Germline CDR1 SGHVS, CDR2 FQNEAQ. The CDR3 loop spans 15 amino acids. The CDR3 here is CASSLGLADNNEQFF. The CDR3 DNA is TGTGCCAGCAGCTTAGGGCTAGCGGACAACAATGAGCAGTTCTTC.

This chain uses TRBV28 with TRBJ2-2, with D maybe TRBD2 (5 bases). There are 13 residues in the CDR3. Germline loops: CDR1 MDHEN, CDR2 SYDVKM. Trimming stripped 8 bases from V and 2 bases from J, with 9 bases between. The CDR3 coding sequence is TGTGCCAGCCATAGCGACAACACCGGGGAGCTGTTTTTT. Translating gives CASHSDNTGELFF.

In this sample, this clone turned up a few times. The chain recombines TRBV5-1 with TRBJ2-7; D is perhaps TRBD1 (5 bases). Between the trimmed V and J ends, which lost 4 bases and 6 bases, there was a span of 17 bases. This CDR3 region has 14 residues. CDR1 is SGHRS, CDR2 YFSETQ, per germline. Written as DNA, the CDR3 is TGCGCCAGCAGCACCGCCCACAGGCCCGGCGAGCAGTACTTC. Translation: CASSTAHRPGEQYF.

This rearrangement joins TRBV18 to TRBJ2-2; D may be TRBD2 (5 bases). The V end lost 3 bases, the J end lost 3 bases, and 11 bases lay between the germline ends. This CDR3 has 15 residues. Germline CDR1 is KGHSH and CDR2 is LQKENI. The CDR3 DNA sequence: TGTGCCAGCTCACCTTCCGGGATCTACACCGGGGAGCTGTTTTTT. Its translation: CASSPSGIYTGELFF.

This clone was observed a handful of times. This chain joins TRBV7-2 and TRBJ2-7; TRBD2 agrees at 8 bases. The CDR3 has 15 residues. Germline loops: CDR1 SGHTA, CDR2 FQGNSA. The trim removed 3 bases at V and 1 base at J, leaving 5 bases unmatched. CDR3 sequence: CASSFSLAGSYEQYF. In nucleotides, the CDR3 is TGTGCCAGCAGCTTTTCCCTAGCGGGTTCCTACGAGCAGTACTTC.

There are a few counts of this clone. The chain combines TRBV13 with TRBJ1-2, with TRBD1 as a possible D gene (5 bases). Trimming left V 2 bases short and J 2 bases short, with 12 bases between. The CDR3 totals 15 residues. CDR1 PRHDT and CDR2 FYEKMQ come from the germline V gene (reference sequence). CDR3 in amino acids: CASSLISEGNYGYTF. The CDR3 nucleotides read TGTGCCAGCAGCTTAATTTCGGAGGGGAACTATGGCTACACCTTC. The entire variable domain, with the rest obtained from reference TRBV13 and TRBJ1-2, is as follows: AAGVIQSPRHLIKEKRETATLKCYPIPRHDTVYWYQQGPGQDPQFLISFYEKMQSDKGSIPDRFSAQQFSDYHSELNMSSLELGDSALYFCASSLISEGNYGYTFGSGTRLTVV.

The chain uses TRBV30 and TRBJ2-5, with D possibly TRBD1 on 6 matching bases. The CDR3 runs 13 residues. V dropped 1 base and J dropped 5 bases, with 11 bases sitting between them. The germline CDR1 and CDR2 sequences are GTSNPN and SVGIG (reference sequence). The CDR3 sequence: CAWSGKGVETQYF. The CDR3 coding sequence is TGTGCCTGGAGTGGGAAGGGGGTTGAGACCCAGTACTTC. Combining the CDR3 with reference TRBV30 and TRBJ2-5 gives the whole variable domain SQTIHQWPATLVQPVGSPLSLECTVEGTSNPNLYWYRQAAGRGLQLLFYSVGIGQISSEVPQNLSASRPQDRQFILSSKKLLLSDSGFYLCAWSGKGVETQYFGPGTRLLVL.

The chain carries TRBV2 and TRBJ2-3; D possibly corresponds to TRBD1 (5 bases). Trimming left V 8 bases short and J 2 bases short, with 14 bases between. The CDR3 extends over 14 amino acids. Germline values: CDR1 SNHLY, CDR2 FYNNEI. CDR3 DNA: TGTGCCAGCGTACCGACAGAGCACACAGATACGCAGTATTTT. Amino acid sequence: CASVPTEHTDTQYF.

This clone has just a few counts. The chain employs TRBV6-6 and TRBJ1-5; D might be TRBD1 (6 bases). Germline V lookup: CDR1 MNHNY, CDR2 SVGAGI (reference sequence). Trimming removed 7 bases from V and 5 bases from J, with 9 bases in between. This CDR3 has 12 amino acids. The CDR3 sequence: CASTQGYQPQHF. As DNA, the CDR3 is TGTGCCAGCACCCAGGGGTATCAGCCCCAGCATTTT.

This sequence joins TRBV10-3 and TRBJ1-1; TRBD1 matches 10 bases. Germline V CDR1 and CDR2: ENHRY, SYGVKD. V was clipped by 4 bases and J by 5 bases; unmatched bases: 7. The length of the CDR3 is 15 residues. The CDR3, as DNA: TGTGCCATCAGTGGGCCCGGGACAGGGGTGACTGAAGCTTTCTTT. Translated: CAISGPGTGVTEAFF.

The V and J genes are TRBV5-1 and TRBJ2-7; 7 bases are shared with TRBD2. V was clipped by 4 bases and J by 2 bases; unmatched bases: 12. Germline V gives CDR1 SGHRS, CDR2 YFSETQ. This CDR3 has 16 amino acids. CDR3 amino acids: CASSVSSSGTPYEQYF. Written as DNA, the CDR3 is TGCGCCAGCAGCGTGTCCTCCAGCGGGACTCCCTACGAGCAGTACTTC.

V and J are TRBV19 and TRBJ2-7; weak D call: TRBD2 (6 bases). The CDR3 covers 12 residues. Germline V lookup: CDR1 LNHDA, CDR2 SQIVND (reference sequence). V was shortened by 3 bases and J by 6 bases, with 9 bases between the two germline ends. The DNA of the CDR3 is TGTGCCAGTAGTATCGGGAGTAGCGAGCAGTACTTC. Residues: CASSIGSSEQYF.

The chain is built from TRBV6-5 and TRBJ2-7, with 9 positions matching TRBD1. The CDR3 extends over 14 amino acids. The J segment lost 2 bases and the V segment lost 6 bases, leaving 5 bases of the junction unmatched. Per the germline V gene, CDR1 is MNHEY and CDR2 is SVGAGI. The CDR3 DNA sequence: TGTGCCAGCAGCCGGGACAGGGTCGCCTACGAGCAGTACTTC. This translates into CASSRDRVAYEQYF.

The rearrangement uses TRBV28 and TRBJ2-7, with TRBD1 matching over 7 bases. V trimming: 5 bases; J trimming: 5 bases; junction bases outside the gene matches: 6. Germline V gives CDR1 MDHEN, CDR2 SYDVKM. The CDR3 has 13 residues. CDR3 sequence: CASSDTGVHEQYF. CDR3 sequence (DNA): TGTGCCAGCAGTGATACAGGGGTTCACGAGCAGTACTTC.

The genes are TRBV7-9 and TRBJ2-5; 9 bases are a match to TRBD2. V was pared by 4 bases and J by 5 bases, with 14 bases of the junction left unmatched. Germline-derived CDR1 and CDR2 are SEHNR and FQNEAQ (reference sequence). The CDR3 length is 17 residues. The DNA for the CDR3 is TGTGCCAGCAGCTCCGCGGGGGCGGGAGGGCCCTGGGAGACCCAGTACTTC. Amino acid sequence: CASSSAGAGGPWETQYF.

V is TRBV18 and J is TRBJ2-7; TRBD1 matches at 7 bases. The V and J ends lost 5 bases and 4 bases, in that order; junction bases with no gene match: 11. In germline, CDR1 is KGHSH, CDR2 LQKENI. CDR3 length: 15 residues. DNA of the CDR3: TGTGCCAGCTCATCTCCCAGCGACAGGGCATACGAGCAGTACTTC. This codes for CASSSPSDRAYEQYF.

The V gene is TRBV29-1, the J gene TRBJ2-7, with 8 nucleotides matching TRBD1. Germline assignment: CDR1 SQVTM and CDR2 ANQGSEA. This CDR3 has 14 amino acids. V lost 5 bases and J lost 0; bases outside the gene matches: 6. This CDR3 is CSVQRQGPSYEQYF. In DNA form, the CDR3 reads TGCAGCGTTCAAAGACAGGGGCCCTCCTACGAGCAGTACTTC.

The CDR3 loop is CASSVWDRGYEQYF. The CDR3 DNA reads TGTGCCAGCAGCGTCTGGGACAGGGGCTACGAGCAGTACTTC. The genes are TRBV11-3 and TRBJ2-7; TRBD1 aligns across 10 bases. CDR1 and CDR2 (germline): SGHNT, YENEEA. The CDR3 consists of 14 residues. Unmatched junction bases numbered 4, after V lost 5 bases and J lost 3 bases.

The CDR3 loop is CASSPETRNEQFF. The CDR3 DNA sequence: TGTGCCAGCAGCCCGGAGACTAGAAATGAGCAGTTCTTC. V gene TRBV7-3 combines with J gene TRBJ2-1; TRBD2 might be the D (6 bases). The CDR3 sequence is 13 residues long. Germline V CDR1 and CDR2: SGHTA, FQGTGA. V was pared by 5 bases and J by 7 bases, with 12 bases between.

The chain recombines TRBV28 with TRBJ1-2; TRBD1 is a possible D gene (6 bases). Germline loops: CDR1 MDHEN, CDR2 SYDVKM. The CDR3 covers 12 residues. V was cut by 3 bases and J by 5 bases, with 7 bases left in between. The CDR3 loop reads CASSFTGYGYTF. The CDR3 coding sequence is TGTGCCAGCAGTTTCACAGGGTATGGCTACACCTTC.

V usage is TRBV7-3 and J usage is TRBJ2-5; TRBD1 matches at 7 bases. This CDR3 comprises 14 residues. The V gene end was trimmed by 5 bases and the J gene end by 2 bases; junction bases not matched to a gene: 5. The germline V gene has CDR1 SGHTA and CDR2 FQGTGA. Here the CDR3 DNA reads TGTGCCAGCAGCCGCTCGGGACAGCAAGAGACCCAGTACTTC. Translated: CASSRSGQQETQYF.